What follows are 14 T cell receptor beta chains derived from one specimen sequenced in a study of CD8 T cells in ankylosing spondylitis. These receptors lack a known antigen. General observations from the study: Blood from ankylosing spondylitis patients appeared to carry a characteristic roughly eight-variant TCR beta motif.

TCRdb called the 5' RACE reads again in MiXCR, with one record for every CDR3 protein. The table shows about 340,000 distinct CDR3 sequences, with around 8% occurring only once. The sample was blood, either unsorted or a sorted T cell fraction (not recorded which). The source is a male donor with ankylosing spondylitis.

The chain uses TRBV20-1 and TRBJ1-1, with TRBD1 matching over 8 bases. CDR1 and CDR2 from the germline V gene are DFQATT and SNEGSKA (reference sequence). This CDR3 contains 14 residues. Trimming took 6 bases from V and 3 from J; bases not matched to a gene: 9. The CDR3 spells CSAAPTGGYTEAFF. In nucleotides, the CDR3 is TGCAGTGCAGCCCCAACAGGGGGGTACACTGAAGCTTTCTTT.

V is TRBV3-1 and J is TRBJ1-1, with D possibly TRBD1 on 5 matching bases. Trimming cost V 6 bases and J 9 bases, with 14 bases left between them. The CDR3 has 12 amino acids. The germline gives CDR1 LGHDT, CDR2 YNNKEL (reference sequence). The CDR3 is CASRPRSGKAFF. CDR3 nucleotide sequence: TGTGCCAGCAGGCCCCGCTCAGGGAAAGCTTTCTTT. Together with reference TRBV3-1 and TRBJ1-1, the CDR3 gives the full variable domain: DTAVSQTPKYLVTQMGNDKSIKCEQNLGHDTMYWYKQDSKKFLKIMFSYNNKELIINETVPNRFSPKSPDKAHLNLHINSLELGDSAVYFCASRPRSGKAFFGQGTRLTVV.

This clonotype was counted between two and nine times. The gene calls are TRBV10-3 and TRBJ1-1; TRBD1 matches 7 bases. The CDR3 length is 14 residues. The trim removed 2 bases at V and 6 bases at J, leaving 6 bases unmatched. The germline V gene has CDR1 ENHRY and CDR2 SYGVKD. In nucleotides, the CDR3 is TGTGCCATCAGTGAGGCGCAGGGGGAGGCTGAAGCTTTCTTT. It codes for CAISEAQGEAEAFF.

The chain is built from TRBV4-1 and TRBJ2-7, with D possibly matching TRBD2 (6 bases). CDR1 is MGHRA and CDR2 is YSYEKL in the germline V gene. The CDR3 covers 15 residues. V dropped 1 base and J dropped 3 bases, with 13 bases sitting between them. CDR3 in DNA: TGCGCCAGCAGCCAAGTTGGAGGGTCTCTCTACGAGCAGTACTTC. This gives the protein CASSQVGGSLYEQYF.

This clonotype turned up a few times. J is TRBJ2-7 and V is TRBV28, with 10 bases identical to TRBD1. The CDR3 runs to 13 residues. J lost 4 bases, V lost 6 bases, and 3 bases had no gene match. Germline CDR1 reads MDHEN; CDR2 reads SYDVKM. The CDR3 loop is CASRTGGRYEQYF. The CDR3 coding sequence is TGTGCCAGCAGGACAGGGGGCCGGTACGAGCAGTACTTC.

In its sample, this clonotype was seen a few times. The rearrangement uses TRBV18 and TRBJ2-1; D possibly corresponds to TRBD1 (6 bases). Trimming left V 2 bases short and J 10 bases short, with 18 bases between. CDR1 and CDR2 (germline): KGHSH, LQKENI. The CDR3 has 15 amino acids. The CDR3 DNA reads as TGTGCCAGCTCACCAAAACAGGGTGTCCGTCTGGAGCAGTTCTTC. It yields the protein CASSPKQGVRLEQFF.

This clonotype was seen more than once but under ten times. The V and J genes are TRBV29-1 and TRBJ1-1, with D unclear. Germline V gene sequence: CDR1 SQVTM, CDR2 ANQGSEA. The CDR3 has 10 amino acids. V lost 7 bases and J lost 8, with 11 bases in between. CDR3 sequence: CSGQEIEAFF. The CDR3 DNA reads as TGCAGCGGCCAGGAAATAGAAGCTTTCTTT.

This clonotype was counted between two and nine times. This chain links TRBV12-3 or TRBV12-4 with TRBJ1-1, with 9 nucleotides matching TRBD1. J lost 4 bases, V lost 4 bases, and 4 bases had no gene match. CDR3 length: 14 residues. The CDR3 spells CASSSNRGLTEAFF. The CDR3 DNA reads as TGTGCCAGCAGTTCAAACAGGGGGCTCACTGAAGCTTTCTTT.

The sample holds a few counts of this clonotype. The chain joins TRBV5-6 to TRBJ2-7; 10 bases agree with TRBD1. Germline CDR1 and CDR2: SGHDT and YYEEEE. Unmatched junction bases numbered 6, after V lost 3 bases and J lost 0 bases. This CDR3 has 16 amino acids. The CDR3 bases are TGTGCCAGCAGCTCCGGGACAGGGGCCGTCTCCTACGAGCAGTACTTC. This sequence encodes CASSSGTGAVSYEQYF.

This rearrangement joins TRBV19 to TRBJ1-2; possible D gene TRBD1, 5 bases. This CDR3 has 13 residues. Trimming shortened V by 6 bases and J by 0 bases, and 8 bases separated the two germline ends. CDR1 is LNHDA, CDR2 SQIVND, per germline (reference sequence). The CDR3 is CASRADTNYGYTF. The CDR3 region has the DNA TGTGCCAGTAGAGCGGACACTAACTATGGCTACACCTTC.

V gene TRBV25-1 combines with J gene TRBJ2-7; the D is unclear. Per the germline V gene, CDR1 is MGHDK and CDR2 is SYGVNS. This CDR3 is built from 15 residues. V was trimmed by 4 bases and J by 2 bases, leaving 15 bases between them. The CDR3 here is CASSGDWQQPYEQYF. In nucleotides, the CDR3 is TGTGCCAGCAGTGGAGATTGGCAGCAGCCCTACGAGCAGTACTTC.

This clonotype came up a few times. The rearrangement joins TRBV3-1 to TRBJ2-3, with TRBD2 as a possible D gene (6 bases). Trimming removed 1 base at V and 4 bases at J, with 12 bases between. The CDR3 extends over 15 amino acids. The germline CDR1 and CDR2 sequences are LGHDT and YNNKEL (reference sequence). The CDR3 sequence is CASSQGWGDSDTQYF. DNA of the CDR3: TGTGCCAGCAGCCAAGGCTGGGGGGATTCAGATACGCAGTATTTT.

The chain joins TRBV4-2 to TRBJ2-7, with TRBD2 matching over 9 bases. Trimming took 0 bases from V and 3 from J; bases not matched to a gene: 15. The CDR3 length is 19 residues. Germline V gene data show CDR1 as LGHNA and CDR2 as YNFKEQ. This CDR3 reads CASSQDSGLATWGNYEQYF. The CDR3 nucleotides read TGTGCCAGCAGCCAAGATTCGGGACTAGCAACCTGGGGGAACTACGAGCAGTACTTC.

The chain is built from TRBV12-3 or TRBV12-4 and TRBJ1-2; 10 positions match TRBD1. The CDR3 has 15 residues. With 6 bases clipped from V and 3 bases from J, the junction kept 7 bases outside the gene matches. The CDR3 is CASRRTGGFDYGYTF. The CDR3 coding sequence is TGTGCCAGCAGGCGGACAGGGGGATTCGACTATGGCTACACCTTC.